This section outlines one TCR beta chain sequence together with its context. The method was immunoSEQ multiplex PCR; TCRdb's version includes in-frame clones alone and lacks a portion of them. This sample has 70,000 or so clones; 83% occur once, and the top ten carry 25%. The CDR3 is made up of 13 amino acids. The J segment lost 7 bases and the V segment lost 5 bases, leaving 3 bases of the junction unmatched. CDR1 is SGHTA, CDR2 FQGNSA, per germline. This entry comes from a study of T cell responses to AZD1222 COVID-19 vaccine. Sequenced here: peripheral blood, sampled 28 days after the second AZD1222 dose. The chain joins TRBV7-2 to TRBJ1-5, with 9 bases fitting TRBD1. The TCR originated in an adult who received the AZD1222 COVID-19 vaccine. CDR3 amino acids: CASSLDRGQPQHF. The CDR3 DNA reads as TGTGCCAGCAGCCTGGACAGGGGACAGCCCCAGCATTTT.